This T cell receptor beta chain was retrieved from a study of CD8 T cells in Susac syndrome. Roughly 0.45 to 1 ug RNA was reverse transcribed with random hexamers. Amplification of TCR beta CDR3 was carried out by immunoSEQ multiplex PCR, which covered 54 Vbeta and 13 Jbeta segments. From the immunoSEQ multiplex PCR reads, TCRdb called clonotypes with MiXCR, one entry per CDR3 protein. This sample carries approximately 120,000 distinct CDR3 sequences, roughly 97% of them seen once, and the ten largest clones take around 0.1%. The authors negatively isolated CD8+ and CD4+ T cells and FACS-enriched TEMRA cells. General study findings and limits: As the study acknowledged, the number of individuals in its TCR sequencing and HLA analysis was relatively small.

Details on this clonotype: The target antigen is unknown.

The CDR3 runs 15 residues. The germline gives CDR1 KGHDR, CDR2 SFDVKD. Trimming took 4 bases from V and 6 from J, leaving 14 bases between them. Sequencing used CD4+ T cells from PBMCs. This sequence was found in a human donor in good health. This rearrangement joins TRBV24-1 to TRBJ1-4; D is perhaps TRBD1 (6 bases). CDR3 nucleotides: TGTGCCACCAGTGACCTAGGGGGGATGGATGAAAAACTGTTTTTT. Its translation is CATSDLGGMDEKLFF.